Each of the 3 T cell receptor beta chains below was sequenced from the same sample in a study of metastatic and nonmetastatic thyroid tumors. TCRdb re-called the PCR reads with MiXCR. Of tens of thousands of clones listed, approximately 14% are singletons. Among the patients, none had received any treatment before thyroid surgery. Material for sequencing was blood. The source of these receptors is a female donor with papillary thyroid cancer or a benign thyroid nodule (not recorded which). Some clones in this sample may be carry-over from other donors' samples.

This clone has ten or more counts. The chain links TRBV4-1 to TRBJ1-4; TRBD1 agrees at 10 bases. The germline CDR1 and CDR2 sequences are MGHRA and YSYEKL. V lost 3 bases to trimming and J lost 8 bases; unmatched junction nucleotides: 9. This CDR3 spans 16 amino acids. CDR3 nucleotides: TGCGCCAGCAGCCAGATGCCGGGACAGGGGTCCGAAAAACTGTTTTTT. It translates to CASSQMPGQGSEKLFF.

In its sample, this clone was seen a few times. This chain joins TRBV19 and TRBJ1-5; D unresolved. The CDR3 has 14 residues. CDR1 is LNHDA, CDR2 SQIVND, per germline (reference sequence). V lost 7 bases to trimming and J lost 3 bases, with 13 bases between them. CDR3 bases: TGTGCCAGTAAGGTTGGGCAGGACAATCAGCCCCAGCATTTT. Protein product: CASKVGQDNQPQHF.

This clone was recorded at least ten times. The V and J genes are TRBV7-2 and TRBJ1-2; a possible D gene is TRBD1 (6 bases). There are 14 residues in the CDR3. V shed 1 base and J shed 5 bases, with 11 bases lying between them. The germline V gene has CDR1 SGHTA and CDR2 FQGNSA. The CDR3 bases are TGTGCCAGCAGCTTAGATACAGGGTATTATGGCTACACCTTC. Protein product: CASSLDTGYYGYTF.